The sample holds many counts of the clone carrying this TCR beta chain. Its antigen remains unidentified. V trimming: 7 bases; J trimming: 1 base; junction bases outside the gene matches: 12. CDR1 is SQVTM and CDR2 is ANQGSEA in the germline V gene. The CDR3 runs to 17 residues. This sample is drawn from a study of T-cell reconstitution after alpha-beta-depleted transplantation in children. Overall study results and limits: There were some patients whose high TCRbeta diversity at day 60 came from surviving recipient T cells and thymic progenitors.

The TCRbeta library incorporated unique molecular identifiers. MiXCR, applied by TCRdb to the PCR reads, yields one record per CDR3 protein. The table has 200,000 or so distinct CDR3 sequences, approximately 6% seen once. The sample in question was PBMCs, obtained before TCRalphabeta/CD19-depleted stem cell transplant. V usage is TRBV29-1 and J usage is TRBJ2-3; 12 bases agree with TRBD2. The clonotype was recovered from a girl in the first two years of life with combined immunodeficiency, due to receive a stem cell transplant. This chain's CDR3 is CSAVLFRLAGGTDTQYF. CDR3 nucleotide sequence: TGCAGCGCTGTTTTATTTCGACTAGCGGGGGGCACAGATACGCAGTATTTT.